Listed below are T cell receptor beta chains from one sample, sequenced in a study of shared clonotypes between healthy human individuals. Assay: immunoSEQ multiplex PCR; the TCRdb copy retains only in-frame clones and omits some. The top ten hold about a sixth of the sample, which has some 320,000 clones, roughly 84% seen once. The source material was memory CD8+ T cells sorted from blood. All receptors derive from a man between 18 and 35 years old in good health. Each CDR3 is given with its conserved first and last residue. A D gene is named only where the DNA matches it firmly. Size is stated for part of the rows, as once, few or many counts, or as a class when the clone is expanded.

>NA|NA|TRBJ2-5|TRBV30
TGTGCCTGGAACGGCGGCGGGGCGAGGGAGACCCAGTACTTC
CAWNGGGARETQYF
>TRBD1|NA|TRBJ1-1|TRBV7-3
TGTGCCAGCAGCTTAATGGGACAGGGGAGGACTGAAGCTTTCTTT
CASSLMGQGRTEAFF
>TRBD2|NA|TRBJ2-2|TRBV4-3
TGCGCCAGCAGCCAAGAAGCAGGACGGGAGGGCGGCGGGGAGCTGTTTTTT
CASSQEAGREGGGELFF
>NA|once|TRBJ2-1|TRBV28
TGTGCCAGCTGGGACGGGCCTAGCCCAAATGAGCAGTTCTTC
CASWDGPSPNEQFF
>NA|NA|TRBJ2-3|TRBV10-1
TGCGCCAGCAGCGGGAGACAAGATACGCAGTATTTT
CASSGRQDTQYF
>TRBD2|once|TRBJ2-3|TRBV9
TGTGCCAGCAGCAACGGACTAGTTGGCACAGATACGCAGTATTTT
CASSNGLVGTDTQYF
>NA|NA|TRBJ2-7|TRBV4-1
TGCGCCAGCAGCCCGCCCGCTGACGAGCAGTACTTC
CASSPPADEQYF
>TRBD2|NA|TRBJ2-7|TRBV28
TGTGCCAGCAGCCTCGGGGGGGCGGTAAACGAGCAGTACTTC
CASSLGGAVNEQYF
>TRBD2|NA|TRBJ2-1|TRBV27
TGTGCCAGCAGTAGCCGACTAGCGGGTTACAATGAGCAGTTCTTC
CASSSRLAGYNEQFF
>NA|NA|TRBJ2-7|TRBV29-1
TGCAGCGTTGAAGATATGGATTACGAGCAGTACTTC
CSVEDMDYEQYF
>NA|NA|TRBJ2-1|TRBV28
TGTGCCAGCGCTACGGACAGCAGCTCCTACAATGAGCAGTTCTTC
CASATDSSSYNEQFF
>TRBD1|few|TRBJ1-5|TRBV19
TGTGCCAGTAGTACGACAGGGTATAGCAATCAGCCCCAGCATTTT
CASSTTGYSNQPQHF